What follows are 15 T cell receptor beta chains derived from one specimen sequenced in a study of early T cells in non-severe SARS-CoV-2 infection. TCRdb recomputed calls from the 5' RACE reads with MiXCR, one row per CDR3 protein. The sample includes 40,000 to 60,000 distinct CDR3 sequences, 12% seen only once; the top ten take over 7.5%. The sample taken for sequencing was whole blood. These receptors all come from an adult who was a healthcare worker with PCR-confirmed SARS-CoV-2 infection or an uninfected control (not recorded which).

This clonotype showed up many times. The chain recombines TRBV6-6 with TRBJ1-1; 7 nucleotides line up with TRBD1. V shed 4 bases, J shed 3 bases, and the junction held 5 bases outside the gene matches. Germline CDR1 and CDR2: MNHNY and SVGAGI (reference sequence). This CDR3 is 14 amino acids long. The CDR3 DNA sequence: TGTGCCAGCAGTTCCTCAGGGGGTGACACTGAAGCTTTCTTT. Its protein is CASSSSGGDTEAFF.

This clonotype was counted at least ten times. The chain employs TRBV7-8 and TRBJ2-1; possible D gene TRBD2, 5 bases. V shed 3 bases and J shed 0 bases, with 12 bases lying between them. Germline V gene sequence: CDR1 SGHVS, CDR2 FQNEAQ. This CDR3 region has 16 residues. This chain's CDR3 is CASSFRTGISYNEQFF. CDR3 bases: TGTGCCAGCAGCTTTCGGACGGGAATCTCCTACAATGAGCAGTTCTTC.

The chain uses TRBV20-1 and TRBJ2-3; TRBD2 agrees at 7 bases. The CDR3 sequence is 15 residues long. Germline V gene lookup returns CDR1 DFQATT and CDR2 SNEGSKA (reference sequence). The ends lost 0 bases at V and 3 bases at J; junction bases unmatched: 6. The CDR3 is CSARDPRERTDTQYF. The CDR3 bases are TGCAGTGCTAGAGATCCGCGGGAGAGGACAGATACGCAGTATTTT.

This clonotype was seen ten or more times. The chain uses TRBV7-9 and TRBJ1-3, with D possibly being TRBD1 (6 bases). CDR1 SEHNR and CDR2 FQNEAQ come from the germline V gene (reference sequence). The CDR3 runs to 14 residues. V lost 5 bases to trimming and J lost 0 bases, with 8 bases between them. CDR3: CASSQGTSGNTIYF. In DNA form, the CDR3 reads TGTGCCAGCAGCCAGGGGACCTCTGGAAACACCATATATTTT. Full variable domain (outside the CDR3, taken from reference TRBV7-9 and TRBJ1-3): DTGVSQNPRHKITKRGQNVTFRCDPISEHNRLYWYRQTLGQGPEFLTYFQNEAQLEKSRLLSDRFSAERPKGSFSTLEIQRTEQGDSAMYLCASSQGTSGNTIYFGEGSWLTVV.

The chain combines TRBV3-1 with TRBJ2-1, with D perhaps TRBD1 (5 bases). Germline V gene sequence: CDR1 LGHDT, CDR2 YNNKEL (reference sequence). Trimming left V 0 bases short and J 8 bases short, with 17 bases between. This CDR3 region has 16 residues. CDR3 nucleotides: TGTGCCAGCAGCCAAGATAAGCTCAGGGCAAAGGATGAGCAGTTCTTC. Translated, it gives CASSQDKLRAKDEQFF.

The chain carries TRBV12-3 or TRBV12-4 and TRBJ2-4; D is unresolved. The V gene lost 2 bases and the J gene lost 1 base, with 6 bases spanning the gap. This CDR3 is 14 amino acids long. In nucleotides, the CDR3 is TGTGCCAGCAGTTTAACAAGGGCCAAAAACATTCAGTACTTC. Amino acids: CASSLTRAKNIQYF.

This clonotype was picked up many times. This chain uses TRBV19 with TRBJ2-3; a weak D match, TRBD1 (6 bases). From germline, CDR1 is LNHDA and CDR2 SQIVND (reference sequence). The CDR3 is 12 amino acids. Deletions cut 9 bases from V and 3 bases from J, with 10 bases between. DNA for the CDR3: TGTGCCAGCCGAACAGGGACAGATACGCAGTATTTT. Protein product: CASRTGTDTQYF.

This clonotype was picked up many times. The chain carries TRBV7-9 and TRBJ1-1; 8 bases are shared with TRBD1. V shed 3 bases and J 4 bases; nucleotides not matched to a gene: 4. Germline loops: CDR1 SEHNR, CDR2 FQNEAQ (reference sequence). The CDR3 totals 14 residues. CDR3 DNA sequence: TGTGCCAGCAGCTTTAAACAGGGGGGCACTGAAGCTTTCTTT. It translates to CASSFKQGGTEAFF.

This clonotype was observed at least ten times. Here the CDR3 DNA reads TGCAGCGTCCCAGAGACAGATACGCAGTATTTT. Its protein is CSVPETDTQYF. V and J are TRBV29-1 and TRBJ2-3; D is uncertain. The CDR3 has 11 residues. The V and J ends lost 6 bases and 3 bases respectively, with 7 bases between them. Germline V gene data show CDR1 as SQVTM and CDR2 as ANQGSEA.

The chain links TRBV12-5 to TRBJ1-2, with no clear D. The germline CDR1 and CDR2 sequences are LGHNT and FRNRAP. The V gene lost 1 base and the J gene lost 4 bases, with 7 bases spanning the gap. This CDR3 is 13 amino acids long. DNA of the CDR3: TGTGCTAGTGGTTTGGCGCACTTCTATGGCTACACCTTC. This encodes CASGLAHFYGYTF.

V is TRBV28 and J is TRBJ2-2; TRBD1 matches 10 bases. CDR3 length: 15 residues. Germline V lookup: CDR1 MDHEN, CDR2 SYDVKM. The V segment lost 6 bases and the J segment 6 bases; nucleotides outside the gene matches: 7. CDR3 protein: CASRGQGRDSGELFF. The CDR3 bases are TGTGCCAGCAGGGGACAGGGGCGCGATTCCGGGGAGCTGTTTTTT.

The DNA for the CDR3 is TGCGCCAGCAGCCCGGCAGGGTCGGGGGAGCTGTTTTTT. As protein: CASSPAGSGELFF. The chain is built from TRBV5-1 and TRBJ2-2; D may be TRBD1 (5 bases). CDR1 and CDR2 (germline): SGHRS, YFSETQ. The CDR3 has 13 residues. The V and J ends lost 4 bases and 8 bases respectively, with 12 bases between them.

Only a few counts were recorded for this clonotype. The rearrangement links TRBV3-1 to TRBJ2-5; D perhaps matches TRBD2 (5 bases). Trimming pared 2 bases from V and 2 bases from J, leaving 15 bases between. The V gene's germline CDR1 is LGHDT and CDR2 YNNKEL (reference sequence). This CDR3 is 16 amino acids long. Here the CDR3 reads CASSQPRASPQETQYF. CDR3 DNA sequence: TGTGCCAGCAGCCAACCCCGGGCTAGCCCACAAGAGACCCAGTACTTC.

The sample holds many counts of this clonotype. V is TRBV9 and J is TRBJ1-5; TRBD1 matches at 7 bases. Germline CDR1 is SGDLS and CDR2 is YYNGEE. The CDR3 contains 13 residues. Trimming took 5 bases from V and 5 from J; bases not matched to a gene: 4. The CDR3 DNA reads as TGTGCCAGCAGTGAGCAGGGGGATCAGCCCCAGCATTTT. This gives the protein CASSEQGDQPQHF. The full variable domain, with the rest looked up from reference TRBV9 and TRBJ1-5, is DSGVTQTPKHLITATGQRVTLRCSPRSGDLSVYWYQQSLDQGLQFLIQYYNGEERAKGNILERFSAQQFPDLHSELNLSSLELGDSALYFCASSEQGDQPQHFGDGTRLSIL.

This clonotype was seen only once. The CDR3 reads CASSWTGNTEAFF. The CDR3 DNA reads as TGTGCCAGCAGCTGGACAGGGAACACTGAAGCTTTCTTT. The chain carries TRBV11-1 and TRBJ1-1; TRBD1 matches 7 bases. The CDR3 length is 13 residues. Germline lookup yields CDR1 SGHAT and CDR2 FQDESV (reference sequence). Trimming removed 4 bases from V and 1 base from J; junction bases left unmatched: 0.